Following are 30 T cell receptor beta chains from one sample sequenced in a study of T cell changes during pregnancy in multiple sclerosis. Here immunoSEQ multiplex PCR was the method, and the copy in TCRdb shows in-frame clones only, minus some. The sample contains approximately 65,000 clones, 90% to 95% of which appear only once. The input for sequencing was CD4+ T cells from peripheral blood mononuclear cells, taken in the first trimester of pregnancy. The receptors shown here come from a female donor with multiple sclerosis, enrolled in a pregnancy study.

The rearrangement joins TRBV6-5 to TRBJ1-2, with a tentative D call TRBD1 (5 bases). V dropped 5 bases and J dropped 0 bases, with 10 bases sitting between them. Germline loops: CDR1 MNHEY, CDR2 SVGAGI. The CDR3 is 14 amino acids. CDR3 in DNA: TGTGCCAGCAGTCGGACATTTGCTAACTATGGCTACACCTTC. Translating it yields CASSRTFANYGYTF.

This CDR3 reads CASNRRQAQAGELFF. CDR3 nucleotide sequence: TGTGCCAGCAATAGGAGACAGGCCCAGGCCGGGGAGCTGTTTTTT. This chain joins TRBV27 and TRBJ2-2; a weak D match, TRBD1 (6 bases). The V end was cut by 7 bases, the J end by 6 bases, with 18 bases between. The CDR3 length is 15 residues. Germline CDR1 MNHEY, CDR2 SMNVEV (reference sequence).

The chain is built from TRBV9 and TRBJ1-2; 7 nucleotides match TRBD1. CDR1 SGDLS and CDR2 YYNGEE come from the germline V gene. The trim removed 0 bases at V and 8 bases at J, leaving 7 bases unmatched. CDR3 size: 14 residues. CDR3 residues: CASSVAAQGSGYTF. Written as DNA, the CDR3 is TGTGCCAGCAGCGTAGCGGCACAGGGGAGCGGCTACACCTTC.

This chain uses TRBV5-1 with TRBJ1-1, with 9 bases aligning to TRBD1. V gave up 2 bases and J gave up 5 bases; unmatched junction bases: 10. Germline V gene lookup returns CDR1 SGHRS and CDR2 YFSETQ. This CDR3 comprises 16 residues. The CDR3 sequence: CASSLATGGARTEAFF. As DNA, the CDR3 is TGCGCCAGCAGCTTAGCCACAGGGGGCGCCAGAACTGAAGCTTTCTTT.

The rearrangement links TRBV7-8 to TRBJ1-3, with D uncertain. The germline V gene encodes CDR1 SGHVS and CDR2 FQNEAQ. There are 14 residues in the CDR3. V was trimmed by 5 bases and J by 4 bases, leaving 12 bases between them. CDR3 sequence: CASSHSGVGNTIYF. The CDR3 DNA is TGTGCCAGCAGCCACAGCGGGGTCGGAAACACCATATATTTT. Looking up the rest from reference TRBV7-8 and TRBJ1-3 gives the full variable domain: GAGVSQSPRYKVAKRGQDVALRCDPISGHVSLFWYQQALGQGPEFLTYFQNEAQLDKSGLPSDRFFAERPEGSVSTLKIQRTQQEDSAVYLCASSHSGVGNTIYFGEGSWLTVV.

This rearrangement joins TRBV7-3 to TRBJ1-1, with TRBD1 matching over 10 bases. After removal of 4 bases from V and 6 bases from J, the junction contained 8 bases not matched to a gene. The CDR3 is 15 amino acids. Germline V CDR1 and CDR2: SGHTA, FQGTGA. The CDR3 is CASSSSTGGAAEAFF. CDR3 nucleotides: TGTGCCAGCAGCTCCTCGACAGGGGGCGCCGCTGAAGCTTTCTTT.

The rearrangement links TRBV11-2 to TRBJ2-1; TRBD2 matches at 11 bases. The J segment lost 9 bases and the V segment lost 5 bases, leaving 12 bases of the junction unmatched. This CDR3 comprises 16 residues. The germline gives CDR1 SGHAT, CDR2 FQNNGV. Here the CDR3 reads CASSPGWVAGGREQFF. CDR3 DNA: TGTGCCAGCAGCCCGGGGTGGGTAGCGGGGGGGCGTGAGCAGTTCTTC.

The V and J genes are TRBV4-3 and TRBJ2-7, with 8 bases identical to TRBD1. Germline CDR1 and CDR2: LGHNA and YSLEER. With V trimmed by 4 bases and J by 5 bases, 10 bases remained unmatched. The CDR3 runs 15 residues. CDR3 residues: CASSREDREKDEQYF. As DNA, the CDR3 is TGCGCCAGCAGCCGGGAGGACAGGGAGAAGGACGAGCAGTACTTC.

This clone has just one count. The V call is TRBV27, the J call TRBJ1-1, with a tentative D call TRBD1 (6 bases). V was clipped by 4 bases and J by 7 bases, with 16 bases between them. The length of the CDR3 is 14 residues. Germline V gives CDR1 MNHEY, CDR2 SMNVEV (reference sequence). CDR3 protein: CASSSPRGLGEAFF. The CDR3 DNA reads TGTGCCAGCAGTTCCCCTAGGGGGTTGGGTGAAGCTTTCTTT.

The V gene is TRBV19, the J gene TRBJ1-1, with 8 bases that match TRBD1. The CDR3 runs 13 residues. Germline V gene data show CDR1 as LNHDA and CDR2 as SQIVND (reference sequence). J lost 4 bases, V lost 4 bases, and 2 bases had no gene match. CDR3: CASSRGQGTEAFF. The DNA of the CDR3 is TGTGCCAGTAGTAGAGGACAGGGCACTGAAGCTTTCTTT.

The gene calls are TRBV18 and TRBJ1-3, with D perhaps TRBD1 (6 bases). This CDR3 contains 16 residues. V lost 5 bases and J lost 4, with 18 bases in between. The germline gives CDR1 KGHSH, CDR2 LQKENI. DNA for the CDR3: TGTGCCAGCTCAAGACAGGCTACGACCTCAGGAAACACCATATATTTT. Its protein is CASSRQATTSGNTIYF.

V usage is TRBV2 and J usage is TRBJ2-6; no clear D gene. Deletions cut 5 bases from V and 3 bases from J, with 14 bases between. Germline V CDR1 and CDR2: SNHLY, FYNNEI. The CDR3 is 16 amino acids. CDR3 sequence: CASSPSPIFGANVLTF. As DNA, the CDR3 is TGTGCCAGCAGTCCGAGTCCGATCTTTGGGGCCAACGTCCTGACTTTC.

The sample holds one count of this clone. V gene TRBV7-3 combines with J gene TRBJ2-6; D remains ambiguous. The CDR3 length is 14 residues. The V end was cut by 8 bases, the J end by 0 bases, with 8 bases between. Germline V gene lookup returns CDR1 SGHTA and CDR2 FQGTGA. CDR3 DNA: TGTGCCAGCCGGGTCAACTCTGGGGCCAACGTCCTGACTTTC. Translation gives CASRVNSGANVLTF.

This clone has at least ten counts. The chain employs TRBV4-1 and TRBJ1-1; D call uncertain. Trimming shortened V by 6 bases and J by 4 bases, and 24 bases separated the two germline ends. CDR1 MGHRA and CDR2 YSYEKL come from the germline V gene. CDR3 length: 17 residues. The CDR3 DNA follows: TGCGCCAGCAGTCCCCTCGATATTTTTTCATACGGCACTGAAGCTTTCTTT. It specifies CASSPLDIFSYGTEAFF.

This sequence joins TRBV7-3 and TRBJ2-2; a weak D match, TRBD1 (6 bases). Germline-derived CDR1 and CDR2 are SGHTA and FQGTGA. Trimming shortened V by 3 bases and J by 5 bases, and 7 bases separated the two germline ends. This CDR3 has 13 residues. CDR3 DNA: TGTGCCAGCAGCTTCACAGGGACCGGGGAGCTGTTTTTT. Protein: CASSFTGTGELFF.

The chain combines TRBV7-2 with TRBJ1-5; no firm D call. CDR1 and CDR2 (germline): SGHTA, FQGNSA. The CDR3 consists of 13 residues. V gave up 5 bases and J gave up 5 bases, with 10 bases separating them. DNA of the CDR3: TGTGCCAGCAGCCCACGGACTGATCAGCCCCAGCATTTT. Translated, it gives CASSPRTDQPQHF.

DNA of the CDR3: TGCAGCGCTACAGGGGCGGAGACCCAGTACTTC. This encodes CSATGAETQYF. This chain joins TRBV29-1 and TRBJ2-5, with 7 bases identical to TRBD1. The CDR3 consists of 11 residues. Germline CDR1 SQVTM, CDR2 ANQGSEA. J lost 5 bases, V lost 7 bases, and 4 bases had no gene match.

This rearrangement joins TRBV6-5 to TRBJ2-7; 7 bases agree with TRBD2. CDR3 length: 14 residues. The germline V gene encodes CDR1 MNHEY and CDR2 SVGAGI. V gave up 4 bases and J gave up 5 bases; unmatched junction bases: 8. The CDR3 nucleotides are TGTGCCAGCAGTTCCCAGCGGGGCCGCGACGAGCAGTACTTC. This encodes CASSSQRGRDEQYF.

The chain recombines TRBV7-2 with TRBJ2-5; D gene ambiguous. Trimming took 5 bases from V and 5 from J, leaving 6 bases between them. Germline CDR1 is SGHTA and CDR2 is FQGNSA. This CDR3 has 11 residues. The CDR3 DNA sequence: TGTGCCAGCAGCCTCTCCGAGACCCAGTACTTC. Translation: CASSLSETQYF.

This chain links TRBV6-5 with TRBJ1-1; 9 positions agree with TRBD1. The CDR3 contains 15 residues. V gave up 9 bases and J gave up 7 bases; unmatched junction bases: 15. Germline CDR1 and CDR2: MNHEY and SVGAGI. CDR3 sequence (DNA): TGTGCCAGTAATCGACCGGGACAGGGAAGACTTGAAGCTTTCTTT. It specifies CASNRPGQGRLEAFF.

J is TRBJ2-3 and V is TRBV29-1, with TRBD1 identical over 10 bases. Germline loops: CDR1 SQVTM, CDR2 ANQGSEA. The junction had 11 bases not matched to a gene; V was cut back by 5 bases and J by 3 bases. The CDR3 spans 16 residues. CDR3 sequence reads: CSVIRGRDRGTDTQYF. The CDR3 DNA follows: TGCAGCGTTATACGGGGACGGGACAGGGGTACAGATACGCAGTATTTT.

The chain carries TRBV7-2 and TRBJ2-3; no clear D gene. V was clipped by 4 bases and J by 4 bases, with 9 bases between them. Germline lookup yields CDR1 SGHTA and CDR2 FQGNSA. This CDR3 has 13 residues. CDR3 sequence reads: CASSSQRADTQYF. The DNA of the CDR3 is TGTGCCAGCAGCTCCCAACGGGCAGATACGCAGTATTTT. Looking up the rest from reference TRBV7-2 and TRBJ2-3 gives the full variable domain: GAGVSQSPSNKVTEKGKDVELRCDPISGHTALYWYRQSLGQGLEFLIYFQGNSAPDKSGLPSDRFSAERTGGSVSTLTIQRTQQEDSAVYLCASSSQRADTQYFGPGTRLTVL.

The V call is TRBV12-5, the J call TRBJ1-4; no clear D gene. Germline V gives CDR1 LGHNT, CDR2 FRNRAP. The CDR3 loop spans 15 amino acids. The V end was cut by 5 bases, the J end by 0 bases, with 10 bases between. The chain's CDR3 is CASGPGLATNEKLFF. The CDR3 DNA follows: TGTGCTAGTGGTCCCGGGTTAGCAACTAATGAAAAACTGTTTTTT.

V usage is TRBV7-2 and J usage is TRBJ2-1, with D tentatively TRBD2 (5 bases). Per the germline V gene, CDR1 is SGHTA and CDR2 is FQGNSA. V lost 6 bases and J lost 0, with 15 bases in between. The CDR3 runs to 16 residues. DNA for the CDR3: TGTGCCAGCAGGCGAAAGGGTGGGAGCTCCTACAATGAGCAGTTCTTC. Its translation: CASRRKGGSSYNEQFF. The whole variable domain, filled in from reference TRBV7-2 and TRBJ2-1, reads GAGVSQSPSNKVTEKGKDVELRCDPISGHTALYWYRQSLGQGLEFLIYFQGNSAPDKSGLPSDRFSAERTGGSVSTLTIQRTQQEDSAVYLCASRRKGGSSYNEQFFGPGTRLTVL.

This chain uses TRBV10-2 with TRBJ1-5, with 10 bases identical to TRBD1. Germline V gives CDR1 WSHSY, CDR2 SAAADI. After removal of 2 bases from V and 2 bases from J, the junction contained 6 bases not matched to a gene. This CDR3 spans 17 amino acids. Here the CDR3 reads CASSESGGTGGNQPQHF. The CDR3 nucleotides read TGCGCCAGCAGTGAGAGTGGTGGGACAGGGGGCAATCAGCCCCAGCATTTT.

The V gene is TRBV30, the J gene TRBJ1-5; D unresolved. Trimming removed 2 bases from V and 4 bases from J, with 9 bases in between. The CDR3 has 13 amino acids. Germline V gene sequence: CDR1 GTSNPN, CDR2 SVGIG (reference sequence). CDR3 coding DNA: TGTGCCTGGAGTTTGGCAGAAAATCAGCCCCAGCATTTT. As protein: CAWSLAENQPQHF.

CDR3 in amino acids: CASSLQLNQPQHF. CDR3 DNA: TGTGCCAGCAGTCTACAGCTAAATCAGCCCCAGCATTTT. This chain uses TRBV6-4 with TRBJ1-5; D uncertain. CDR1 MRHNA and CDR2 SNTAGT come from the germline V gene. The CDR3 runs to 13 residues. V was trimmed by 5 bases and J by 4 bases, leaving 9 bases between them.

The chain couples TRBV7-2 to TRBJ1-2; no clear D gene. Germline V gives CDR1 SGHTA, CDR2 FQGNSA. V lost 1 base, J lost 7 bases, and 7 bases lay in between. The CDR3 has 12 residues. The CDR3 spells CASSLGLAGYTF. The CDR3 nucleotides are TGTGCCAGCAGCTTAGGGCTAGCTGGCTACACCTTC.

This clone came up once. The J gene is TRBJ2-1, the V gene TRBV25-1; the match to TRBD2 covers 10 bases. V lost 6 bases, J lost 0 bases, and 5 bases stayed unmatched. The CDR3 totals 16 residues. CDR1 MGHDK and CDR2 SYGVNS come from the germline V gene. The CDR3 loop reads CASRASGGSSYNEQFF. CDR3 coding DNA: TGTGCCAGCAGGGCTAGCGGGGGTAGCTCCTACAATGAGCAGTTCTTC.

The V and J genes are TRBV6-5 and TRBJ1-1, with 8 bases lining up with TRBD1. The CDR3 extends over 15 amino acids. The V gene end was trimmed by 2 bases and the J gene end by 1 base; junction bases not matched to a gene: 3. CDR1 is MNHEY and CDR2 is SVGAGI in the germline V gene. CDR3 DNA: TGTGCCAGCAGTTACAACAGGGGGGCGAACACTGAAGCTTTCTTT. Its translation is CASSYNRGANTEAFF.